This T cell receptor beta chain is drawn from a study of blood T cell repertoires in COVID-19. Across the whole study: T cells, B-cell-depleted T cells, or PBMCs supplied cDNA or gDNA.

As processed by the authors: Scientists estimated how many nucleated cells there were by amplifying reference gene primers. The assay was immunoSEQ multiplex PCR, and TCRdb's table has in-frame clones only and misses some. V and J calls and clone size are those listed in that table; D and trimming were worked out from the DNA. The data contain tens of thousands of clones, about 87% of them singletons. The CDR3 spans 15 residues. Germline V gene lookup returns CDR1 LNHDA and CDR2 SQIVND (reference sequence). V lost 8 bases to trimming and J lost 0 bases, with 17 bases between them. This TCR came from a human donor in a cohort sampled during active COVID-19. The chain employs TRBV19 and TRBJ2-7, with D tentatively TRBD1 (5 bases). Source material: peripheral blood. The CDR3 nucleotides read TGTGCCAGTGGAGAGGACAACCGTGGCTCCTACGAGCAGTACTTC. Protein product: CASGEDNRGSYEQYF. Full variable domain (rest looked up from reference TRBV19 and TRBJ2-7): DGGITQSPKYLFRKEGQNVTLSCEQNLNHDAMYWYRQDPGQGLRLIYYSQIVNDFQKGDIAEGYSVSREKKESFPLTVTSAQKNPTAFYLCASGEDNRGSYEQYFGPGTRLTVT.